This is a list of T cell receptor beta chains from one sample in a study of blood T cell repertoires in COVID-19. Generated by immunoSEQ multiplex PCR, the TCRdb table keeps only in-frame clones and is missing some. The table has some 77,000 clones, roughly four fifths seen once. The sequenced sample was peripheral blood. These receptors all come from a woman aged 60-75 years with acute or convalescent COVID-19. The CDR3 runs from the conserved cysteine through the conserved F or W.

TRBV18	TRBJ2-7	CASCRDREGEQYF
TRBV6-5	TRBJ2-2	CASRKQNLNTGELFF
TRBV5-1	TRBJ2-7	CASTLTGDEQYF
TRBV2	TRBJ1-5	CASAPRGYSNQPQHF
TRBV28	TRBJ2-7	CASSRGSGGLYEQYF
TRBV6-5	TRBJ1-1	CASSYGRGGTEAFF
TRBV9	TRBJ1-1	CASSVNPATGDTEAFF
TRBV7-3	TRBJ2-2	CASSLGTGTGELFF
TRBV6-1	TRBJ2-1	CASSDNLAGGHEQFF
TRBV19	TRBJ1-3	CASSITWGQAISGNTIYF
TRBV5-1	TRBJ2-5	CASSAAGTGGSETQYF
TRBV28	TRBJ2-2	CASVVSGNANTGELFF
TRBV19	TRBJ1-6	CASRTSSSNSPLHF
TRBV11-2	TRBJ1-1	CASSPGINTEAFF